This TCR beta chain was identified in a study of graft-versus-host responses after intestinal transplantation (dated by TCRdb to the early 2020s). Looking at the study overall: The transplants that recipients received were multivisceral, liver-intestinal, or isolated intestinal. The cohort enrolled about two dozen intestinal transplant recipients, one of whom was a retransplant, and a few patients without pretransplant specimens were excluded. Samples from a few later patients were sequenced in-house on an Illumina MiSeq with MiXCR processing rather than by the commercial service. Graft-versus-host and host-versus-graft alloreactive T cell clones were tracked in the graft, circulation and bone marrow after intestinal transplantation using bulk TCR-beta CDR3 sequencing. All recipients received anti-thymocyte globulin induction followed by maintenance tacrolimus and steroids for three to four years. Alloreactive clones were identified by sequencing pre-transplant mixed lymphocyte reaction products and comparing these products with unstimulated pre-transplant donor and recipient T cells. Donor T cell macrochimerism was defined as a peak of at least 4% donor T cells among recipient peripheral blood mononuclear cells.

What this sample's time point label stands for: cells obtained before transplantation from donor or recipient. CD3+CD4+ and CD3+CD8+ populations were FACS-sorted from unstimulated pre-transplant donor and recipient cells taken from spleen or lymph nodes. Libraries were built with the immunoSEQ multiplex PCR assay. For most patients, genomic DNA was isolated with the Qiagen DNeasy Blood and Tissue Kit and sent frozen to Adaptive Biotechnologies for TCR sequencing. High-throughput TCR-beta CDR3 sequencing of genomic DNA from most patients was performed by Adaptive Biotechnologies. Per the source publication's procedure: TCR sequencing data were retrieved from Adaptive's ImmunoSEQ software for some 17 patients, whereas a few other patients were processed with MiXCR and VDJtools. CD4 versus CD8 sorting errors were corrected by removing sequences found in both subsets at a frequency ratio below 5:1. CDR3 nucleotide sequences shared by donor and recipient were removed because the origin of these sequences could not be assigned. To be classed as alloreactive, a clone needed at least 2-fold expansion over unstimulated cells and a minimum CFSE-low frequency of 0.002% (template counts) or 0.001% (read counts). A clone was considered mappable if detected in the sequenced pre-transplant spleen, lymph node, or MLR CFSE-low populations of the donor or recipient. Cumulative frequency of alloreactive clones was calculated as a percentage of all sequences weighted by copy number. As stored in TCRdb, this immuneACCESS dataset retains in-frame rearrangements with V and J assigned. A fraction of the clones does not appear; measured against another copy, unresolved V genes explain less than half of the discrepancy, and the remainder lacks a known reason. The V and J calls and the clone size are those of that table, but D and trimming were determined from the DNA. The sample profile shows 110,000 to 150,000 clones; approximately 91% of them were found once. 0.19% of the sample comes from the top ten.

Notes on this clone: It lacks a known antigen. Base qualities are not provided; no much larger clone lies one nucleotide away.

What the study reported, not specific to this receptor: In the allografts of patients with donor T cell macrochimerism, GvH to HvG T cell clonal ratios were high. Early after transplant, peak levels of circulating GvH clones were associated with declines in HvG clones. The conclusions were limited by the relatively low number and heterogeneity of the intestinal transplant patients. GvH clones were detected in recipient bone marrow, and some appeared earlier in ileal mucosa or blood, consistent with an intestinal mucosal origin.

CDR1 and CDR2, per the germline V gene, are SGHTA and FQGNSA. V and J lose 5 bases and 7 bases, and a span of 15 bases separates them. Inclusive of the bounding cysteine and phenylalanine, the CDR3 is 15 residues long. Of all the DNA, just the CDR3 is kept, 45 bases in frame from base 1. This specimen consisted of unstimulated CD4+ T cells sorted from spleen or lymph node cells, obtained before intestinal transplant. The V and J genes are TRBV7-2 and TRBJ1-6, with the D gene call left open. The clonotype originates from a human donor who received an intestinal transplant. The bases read TGTGCCAGCAGCGTAATCACCGGGCCCAATTCACCCCTCCACTTT. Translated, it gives CASSVITGPNSPLHF.